Listed below are T cell receptor beta chains from one sample, sequenced in a study of T-cell reconstitution after alpha-beta-depleted transplantation in children. TCRdb itself ran the PCR reads through MiXCR, one entry per CDR3 protein. The sample yields a few hundred thousand distinct CDR3 sequences, 25% to 30% seen once. This specimen was PBMCs, taken before TCRalphabeta/CD19-depleted stem cell transplant. These receptors were taken from a boy in the first two years of life with Wiskott-Aldrich syndrome, due to receive a stem cell transplant. Both conserved end residues are part of each CDR3. The D gene is left open where the match is weak. Only some rows state a clone size, as once, few, many or a class for expanded clones.

D: TRBD2
V: TRBV5-1
J: TRBJ2-1
size: -
CDR3: CASSPGLAGATNNEQFF
DNA: TGCGCCAGCAGCCCCGGGCTAGCGGGAGCGACGAACAATGAGCAGTTCTTC

D: TRBD2
V: TRBV20-1
J: TRBJ2-1
size: -
CDR3: CSAWTSGSMYNEQFF
DNA: TGCAGTGCTTGGACTAGCGGGAGTATGTACAATGAGCAGTTCTTC

D: TRBD1
V: TRBV12-3/TRBV12-4
J: TRBJ2-7
size: -
CDR3: CASSHRDRDEQYF
DNA: TGTGCCAGCAGTCACCGGGACAGAGACGAGCAGTACTTC

D: TRBD1
V: TRBV5-1
J: TRBJ2-7
size: few
CDR3: CASSFRGRIYEQYF
DNA: TGCGCCAGCAGCTTTAGGGGGCGCATCTACGAGCAGTACTTC

D: TRBD2
V: TRBV29-1
J: TRBJ2-3
size: -
CDR3: CSAKGLVNTQYF
DNA: TGCAGCGCCAAGGGACTAGTAAATACGCAGTATTTT

D: -
V: TRBV5-6
J: TRBJ2-1
size: -
CDR3: CASSLATTEQFF
DNA: TGTGCCAGCAGCCTAGCGACTACTGAGCAGTTCTTC

D: -
V: TRBV5-1
J: TRBJ2-3
size: -
CDR3: CASSPGLGPQTDTQYF
DNA: TGCGCCAGCAGCCCTGGGCTGGGCCCTCAAACAGATACGCAGTATTTT

D: -
V: TRBV7-4
J: TRBJ1-1
size: few
CDR3: CARWVVGRGWVNTEAFF
DNA: TGTGCCAGATGGGTGGTGGGCAGGGGTTGGGTGAACACTGAAGCTTTCTTT

D: -
V: TRBV5-1
J: TRBJ1-2
size: -
CDR3: CASSLLLGQTYGYTF
DNA: TGCGCCAGCAGCTTGCTGTTGGGTCAGACCTATGGCTACACCTTC

D: TRBD2
V: TRBV7-2
J: TRBJ2-7
size: -
CDR3: CASSSQRTSGRAEQYF
DNA: TGTGCCAGCAGCTCCCAAAGGACTAGCGGGAGGGCCGAGCAGTACTTC

D: -
V: TRBV20-1
J: TRBJ2-5
size: -
CDR3: CSASRILAWTSRKYQETQYF
DNA: TGCAGTGCTAGTCGAATTTTGGCGTGGACCAGTAGGAAGTACCAAGAGACCCAGTACTTC

D: -
V: TRBV5-1
J: TRBJ1-1
size: many
CDR3: CASSLVDLNTEAFF
DNA: TGCGCCAGCAGCTTGGTTGACCTGAACACTGAAGCTTTCTTT

D: -
V: TRBV5-1
J: TRBJ2-2
size: -
CDR3: CASSADSPNTGELFF
DNA: TGCGCCAGCAGCGCCGACAGCCCGAACACCGGGGAGCTGTTTTTT

D: -
V: TRBV5-1
J: TRBJ1-6
size: -
CDR3: CASSSHWNSPLHF
DNA: TGCGCCAGCAGCTCACATTGGAATTCACCCCTCCACTTT

D: TRBD2
V: TRBV12-3/TRBV12-4
J: TRBJ2-1
size: few
CDR3: CASRLTTSGIYNEQFF
DNA: TGTGCCAGCAGACTCACGACTAGCGGGATTTACAATGAGCAGTTCTTC

D: TRBD2
V: TRBV20-1
J: TRBJ2-1
size: -
CDR3: CSARTREGYNEQFF
DNA: TGCAGTGCTAGGACGCGGGAGGGCTACAATGAGCAGTTCTTC

D: -
V: TRBV20-1
J: TRBJ2-3
size: -
CDR3: CSATGSTDTQYF
DNA: TGCAGTGCGACCGGGAGTACAGATACGCAGTATTTT

D: -
V: TRBV2
J: TRBJ2-1
size: few
CDR3: CASRTPGAGSLNEQFF
DNA: TGTGCCAGCAGGACCCCGGGGGCGGGAAGCCTCAATGAGCAGTTCTTC

D: TRBD1
V: TRBV5-5
J: TRBJ2-3
size: -
CDR3: CASSNKPGQGTDTQYF
DNA: TGTGCCAGCAGCAATAAGCCGGGACAGGGCACAGATACGCAGTATTTT

D: -
V: TRBV11-2
J: TRBJ1-4
size: -
CDR3: CASSSLPGRLEKLFF
DNA: TGTGCCAGCAGCTCTTTACCGGGACGGCTTGAAAAACTGTTTTTT

D: -
V: TRBV5-1
J: TRBJ2-1
size: -
CDR3: CASSPTTSFSPPPFF
DNA: TGCGCCAGCAGCCCAACGACTAGTTTTAGTCCTCCGCCGTTCTTC

D: -
V: TRBV10-1
J: TRBJ2-3
size: -
CDR3: CASSDVRRATDTQYF
DNA: TGCGCCAGCAGTGATGTCCGGAGGGCCACAGATACGCAGTATTTT

D: -
V: TRBV20-1
J: TRBJ1-5
size: -
CDR3: CSAREGQVTNQPQHF
DNA: TGCAGTGCTAGAGAGGGGCAGGTGACCAATCAGCCCCAGCATTTT

D: -
V: TRBV5-1
J: TRBJ2-6
size: few
CDR3: CASSRRDSGANVLTF
DNA: TGCGCCAGCAGTCGGAGAGACTCTGGGGCCAACGTCCTGACTTTC

D: TRBD2
V: TRBV9
J: TRBJ2-2
size: -
CDR3: CASSARLASNTGELFF
DNA: TGTGCCAGCAGCGCCCGACTAGCCTCGAACACCGGGGAGCTGTTTTTT

D: -
V: TRBV20-1
J: TRBJ2-7
size: -
CDR3: CSARLNSYEQYF
DNA: TGCAGTGCTCGACTTAATTCTTACGAGCAGTACTTC

D: TRBD1
V: TRBV7-2
J: TRBJ1-5
size: few
CDR3: CASSLVGGQSNQPQHF
DNA: TGTGCCAGCAGCTTAGTAGGGGGACAGTCCAATCAGCCCCAGCATTTT